A single sample is the source of the 14 T cell receptor beta chains below, sequenced in a study of cytomegalovirus exposure and HLA in healthy donors. PCR used 60 Vbeta primers and 13 Jbeta primers. The table came from immunoSEQ multiplex PCR; TCRdb's copy has only in-frame clones and leaves some out. This repertoire includes over 100,000 clones. Sequencing input: PBMCs. The receptors come from a man between 18 and 29 years old in good health and CMV-seronegative.

The chain has TRBV15 and TRBJ1-2, with 8 bases aligning to TRBD1. Per germline, CDR1 LNHNV and CDR2 YYDKDF (reference sequence). This CDR3 is 14 amino acids long. V shed 5 bases, J shed 7 bases, and the junction held 9 bases outside the gene matches. As DNA, the CDR3 is TGTGCCACCAGCCCCGGCGGACAGGGCGTTGGCTACACCTTC. Amino acid sequence: CATSPGGQGVGYTF.

The chain employs TRBV9 and TRBJ2-1; D may be TRBD2 (7 bases). V shed 3 bases and J shed 2 bases, with 15 bases lying between them. Per the germline V gene, CDR1 is SGDLS and CDR2 is YYNGEE. There are 16 residues in the CDR3. For the CDR3, the DNA is TGTGCCAGCAGCGGCGGGGGCGATATAACCTACAATGAGCAGTTCTTC. Residues: CASSGGGDITYNEQFF.

The chain is built from TRBV28 and TRBJ1-5; D perhaps matches TRBD1 (5 bases). The CDR3 loop spans 16 amino acids. Germline values: CDR1 MDHEN, CDR2 SYDVKM. V was cut by 2 bases and J by 5 bases, with 16 bases left in between. The CDR3 loop is CASSLRADRPHQPQHF. The CDR3 coding sequence is TGTGCCAGCAGTTTAAGAGCCGACAGACCTCATCAGCCCCAGCATTTT.

This chain joins TRBV29-1 and TRBJ2-5; 10 nucleotides agree with TRBD1. The CDR3 consists of 12 residues. Unmatched junction bases numbered 5, after V lost 8 bases and J lost 5 bases. Per the germline V gene, CDR1 is SQVTM and CDR2 is ANQGSEA. For the CDR3, the DNA is TGCAGCTGGGACAGGGGTGGGGAGACCCAGTACTTC. Residues: CSWDRGGETQYF.

The rearrangement joins TRBV5-4 to TRBJ2-2, with D maybe TRBD2 (5 bases). Per germline, CDR1 SGHNT and CDR2 YYREEE (reference sequence). The germline V and J ends were trimmed by 0 bases and 2 bases, with 8 bases remaining between them. This CDR3 spans 15 amino acids. The CDR3 region has the DNA TGTGCCAGCAGCTTGGCGGGAATTAACACCGGGGAGCTGTTTTTT. Translating gives CASSLAGINTGELFF.

The chain joins TRBV11-2 to TRBJ2-7, with D perhaps matching TRBD2 (7 bases). CDR3 size: 13 residues. V was clipped by 1 base and J by 11 bases, with 15 bases between them. Germline values: CDR1 SGHAT, CDR2 FQNNGV. The CDR3 protein is CASSLGGGDSKYF. The CDR3 nucleotides are TGTGCCAGCAGCTTAGGAGGGGGGGACTCGAAGTACTTC.

V gene TRBV7-2 combines with J gene TRBJ2-4; 11 bases fit TRBD1. CDR1 and CDR2 from the germline V gene are SGHTA and FQGNSA. CDR3 length: 15 amino acids. After removal of 4 bases from V and 9 bases from J, the junction contained 8 bases not matched to a gene. The CDR3 spells CASSSAGTGGGIQYF. In DNA form, the CDR3 reads TGTGCCAGCAGCTCCGCCGGGACAGGGGGAGGCATTCAGTACTTC.

The gene calls are TRBV19 and TRBJ1-1; 7 bases are a match to TRBD1. CDR3 length equals 14 residues. Germline V gene lookup returns CDR1 LNHDA and CDR2 SQIVND (reference sequence). With 4 bases clipped from V and 0 bases from J, the junction kept 2 bases outside the gene matches. The CDR3 spells CASSRQGLNTEAFF. The CDR3 DNA is TGTGCCAGTAGTAGACAGGGTCTGAACACTGAAGCTTTCTTT.

V gene TRBV18 combines with J gene TRBJ1-2; maybe TRBD1 (5 bases). The V end was cut by 3 bases, the J end by 4 bases, with 15 bases between. Germline CDR1 and CDR2: KGHSH and LQKENI. CDR3 length: 15 residues. CDR3 residues: CASSPRDFPTYGYTF. The CDR3 nucleotides read TGTGCCAGCTCACCTAGGGACTTTCCGACCTATGGCTACACCTTC.

This chain links TRBV30 with TRBJ2-7; a weak D match, TRBD1 (5 bases). This CDR3 spans 16 amino acids. Germline CDR1 and CDR2: GTSNPN and SVGIG (reference sequence). Trimming removed 0 bases at V and 1 base at J, with 16 bases between. In DNA, the CDR3 is TGTGCCTGGAGTGTAGGTCGGACAATACAATCCTACGAGCAGTACTTC. This encodes CAWSVGRTIQSYEQYF.

The rearrangement links TRBV11-3 to TRBJ1-1; D not resolved. Germline V gene sequence: CDR1 SGHNT, CDR2 YENEEA. CDR3 length: 14 amino acids. The V gene lost 2 bases and the J gene lost 1 base, with 8 bases spanning the gap. The CDR3 region is CASSLSESNTEAFF. As DNA, the CDR3 is TGTGCCAGCAGCTTATCTGAGTCGAACACTGAAGCTTTCTTT.

The J gene is TRBJ2-7, the V gene TRBV21-1; TRBD1 was called by the table and not checked on the DNA. TRBV21-1 is a listed pseudogene. CDR3 size: 10 residues. CDR3 sequence (DNA): TGTGCCAGCCGCATCAACGAGCAGTACTTC. Its protein is CASRINEQYF.

The chain carries TRBV28 and TRBJ2-7; the match to TRBD1 covers 9 bases. The CDR3 sequence is 15 residues long. The V segment lost 5 bases and the J segment 7 bases; nucleotides outside the gene matches: 12. Per the germline V gene, CDR1 is MDHEN and CDR2 is SYDVKM. CDR3 sequence: CASSLPGTGRMEQYF. Written as DNA, the CDR3 is TGTGCCAGCAGTCTCCCCGGGACAGGGAGGATGGAGCAGTACTTC.

The J gene is TRBJ2-7, the V gene TRBV6-6, with 8 bases lining up with TRBD2. The junction had 10 bases not matched to a gene; V was cut back by 2 bases and J by 7 bases. The CDR3 runs to 15 residues. Germline V gene data show CDR1 as MNHNY and CDR2 as SVGAGI (reference sequence). Here the CDR3 reads CASSYPGGGPQEQYF. The DNA for the CDR3 is TGTGCCAGCAGTTACCCGGGCGGGGGGCCCCAAGAGCAGTACTTC.